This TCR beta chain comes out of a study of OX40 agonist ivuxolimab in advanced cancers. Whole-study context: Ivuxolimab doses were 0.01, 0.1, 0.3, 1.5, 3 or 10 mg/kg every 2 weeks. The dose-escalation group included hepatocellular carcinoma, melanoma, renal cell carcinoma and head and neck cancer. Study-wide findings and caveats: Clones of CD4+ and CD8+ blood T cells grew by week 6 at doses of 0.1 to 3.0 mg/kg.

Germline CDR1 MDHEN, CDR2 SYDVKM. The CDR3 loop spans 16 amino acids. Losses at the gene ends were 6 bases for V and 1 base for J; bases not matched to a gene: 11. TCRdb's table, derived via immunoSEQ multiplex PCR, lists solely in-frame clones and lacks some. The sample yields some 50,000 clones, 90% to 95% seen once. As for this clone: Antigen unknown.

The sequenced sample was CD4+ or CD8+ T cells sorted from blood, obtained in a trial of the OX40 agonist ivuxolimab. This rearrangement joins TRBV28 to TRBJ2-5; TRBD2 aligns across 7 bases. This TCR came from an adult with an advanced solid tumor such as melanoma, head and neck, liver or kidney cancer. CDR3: CASRALAGLAQETQYF. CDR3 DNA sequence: TGTGCCAGCAGGGCCTTAGCGGGTTTGGCCCAAGAGACCCAGTACTTC.